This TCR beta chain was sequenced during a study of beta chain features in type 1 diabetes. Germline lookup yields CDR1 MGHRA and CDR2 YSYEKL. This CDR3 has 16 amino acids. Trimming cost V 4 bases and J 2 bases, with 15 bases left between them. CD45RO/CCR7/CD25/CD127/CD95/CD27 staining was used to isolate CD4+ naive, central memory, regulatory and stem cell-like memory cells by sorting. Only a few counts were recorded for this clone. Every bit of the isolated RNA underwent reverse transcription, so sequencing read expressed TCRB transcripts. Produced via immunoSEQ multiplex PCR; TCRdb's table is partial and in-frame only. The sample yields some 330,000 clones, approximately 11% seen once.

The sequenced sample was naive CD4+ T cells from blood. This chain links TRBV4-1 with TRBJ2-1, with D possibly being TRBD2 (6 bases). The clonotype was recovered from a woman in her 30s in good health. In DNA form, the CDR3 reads TGCGCCAGCAGCCCGGCCCGGGAGACCCCCTACAATGAGCAGTTCTTC. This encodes CASSPARETPYNEQFF.